The clone carrying this T cell receptor beta chain has just one count. This CDR3 is built from 15 residues. Looked up from germline, CDR1 is SGHNT and CDR2 is YYREEE (reference sequence). The germline V and J ends were trimmed by 4 bases and 1 base, with 13 bases remaining between them. This entry is derived from a study of blood T cell repertoires in COVID-19. Turning to the study itself: Some COVID-19 samples were acute and others convalescent; all came from the United States, Italy and Spain. T cells, B-cell-depleted T cells, or PBMCs supplied cDNA or gDNA.

How the authors handled the data: Amplification with reference gene primers provided the estimates of nucleated cell counts. Some clones are missing from TCRdb's copy, which holds only in-frame ones; the method was immunoSEQ multiplex PCR. The D gene and trimming were derived from the DNA, and the V and J assignments and clone size from that table. The sample holds about 250,000 clones, approximately 85% seen once. V is TRBV5-4 and J is TRBJ2-3; no clear D gene. What was sequenced was peripheral blood. The clonotype was recovered from a woman aged 25 to 45 with acute or convalescent COVID-19. The CDR3: CASSPKLRGTDTQYF. Here the CDR3 DNA reads TGTGCCAGCAGCCCTAAGCTTCGAGGCACAGATACGCAGTATTTT.